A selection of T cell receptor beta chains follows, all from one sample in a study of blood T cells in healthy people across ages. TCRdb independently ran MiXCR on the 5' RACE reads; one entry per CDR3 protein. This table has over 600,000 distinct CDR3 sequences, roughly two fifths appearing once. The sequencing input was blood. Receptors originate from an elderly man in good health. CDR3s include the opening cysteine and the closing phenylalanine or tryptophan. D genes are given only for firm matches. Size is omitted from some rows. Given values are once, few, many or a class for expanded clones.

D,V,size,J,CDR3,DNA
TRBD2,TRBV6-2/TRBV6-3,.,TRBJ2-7,CASSRSRTSGIYEQYF,TGTGCCAGCAGTAGAAGCAGGACTAGCGGAATTTACGAGCAGTACTTC
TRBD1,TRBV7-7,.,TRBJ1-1,CASSPPTGLTEAFF,TGTGCCAGCAGCCCGCCGACAGGGTTAACTGAAGCTTTCTTT
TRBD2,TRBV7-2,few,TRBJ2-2,CASSFLAGVAGELFF,TGTGCCAGCAGCTTTCTAGCGGGGGTTGCCGGGGAGCTGTTTTTT
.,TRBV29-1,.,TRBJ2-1,CSAKRGSEQFF,TGCAGCGCGAAACGCGGGTCTGAGCAGTTCTTC
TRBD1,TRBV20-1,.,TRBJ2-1,CSARDGTGENEQFF,TGCAGTGCTAGAGATGGGACAGGAGAAAATGAGCAGTTCTTC
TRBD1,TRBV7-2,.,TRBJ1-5,CASSLGSGGYSNQPQHF,TGTGCCAGCAGCTTAGGGTCAGGGGGATATAGCAATCAGCCCCAGCATTTT
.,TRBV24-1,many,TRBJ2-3,CATSDLRPGSTDTQYF,TGTGCCACCAGTGATTTGAGGCCAGGGAGCACAGATACGCAGTATTTT
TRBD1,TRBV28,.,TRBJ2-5,CASGSSGGKKTQYF,TGTGCCAGCGGGAGCTCAGGGGGCAAAAAGACCCAGTACTTC
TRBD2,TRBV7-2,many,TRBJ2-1,CASSLDPRLAGVGNEQFF,TGTGCCAGCAGCTTAGATCCTCGGCTAGCGGGGGTCGGGAATGAGCAGTTCTTC
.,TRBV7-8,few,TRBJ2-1,CASSLALGYNEQFF,TGTGCCAGCAGCTTAGCACTGGGGTACAATGAGCAGTTCTTC
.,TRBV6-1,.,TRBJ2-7,CASGVSSGEQYF,TGTGCCAGCGGGGTTAGTAGTGGCGAGCAGTACTTC
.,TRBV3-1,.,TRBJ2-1,CASSHGIGGQFF,TGTGCCAGCAGCCACGGGATAGGTGGGCAGTTCTTC
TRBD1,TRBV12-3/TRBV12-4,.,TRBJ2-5,CASSSRDSNWETQYF,TGTGCCAGCAGTTCCCGGGACAGCAACTGGGAGACCCAGTACTTC
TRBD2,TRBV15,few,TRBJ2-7,CATSGVSGGYEQYF,TGTGCCACCAGCGGGGTGTCGGGAGGCTACGAGCAGTACTTC
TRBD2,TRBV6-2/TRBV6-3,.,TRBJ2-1,CASRLRPSGGVEGSYNEQFF,TGTGCCAGCAGATTACGGCCTAGCGGGGGTGTAGAGGGCTCCTACAATGAGCAGTTCTTC
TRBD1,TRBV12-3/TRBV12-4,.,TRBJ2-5,CASSKDREETQYF,TGTGCCAGCAGCAAGGACAGGGAAGAGACCCAGTACTTC
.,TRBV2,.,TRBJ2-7,CASGPTYEQYF,TGTGCCAGCGGTCCGACCTACGAGCAGTACTTC
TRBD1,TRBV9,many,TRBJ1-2,CASTVQGQGSVYTF,TGTGCCAGCACCGTACAGGGACAGGGTTCGGTCTACACCTTC
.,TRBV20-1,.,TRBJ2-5,CSSSQLRETQYF,TGCAGTTCTTCTCAATTGAGAGAGACCCAGTACTTC
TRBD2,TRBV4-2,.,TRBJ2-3,CASSHQRGPTDTQYF,TGTGCCAGCAGCCACCAGCGGGGGCCCACAGATACGCAGTATTTT
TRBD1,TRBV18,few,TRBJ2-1,CASSPSTGGSYNEQFF,TGTGCCAGCTCACCGTCGACAGGGGGCTCCTACAATGAGCAGTTCTTC
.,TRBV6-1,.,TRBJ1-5,CASDSNQPQHF,TGTGCCAGCGACAGCAATCAGCCCCAGCATTTT
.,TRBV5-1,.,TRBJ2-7,CASSTQDAQTYEQYF,TGCGCCAGCAGCACCCAGGACGCCCAGACCTACGAGCAGTACTTC
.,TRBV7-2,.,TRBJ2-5,CASSIGTGGLHQETQYF,TGCGCCAGCAGCATTGGTACTGGCGGATTACACCAAGAGACCCAGTACTTC
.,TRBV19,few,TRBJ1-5,CASKGTGNQPQHF,TGTGCCAGTAAAGGGACCGGCAATCAGCCCCAGCATTTT
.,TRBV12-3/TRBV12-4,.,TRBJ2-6,CASPPGSGANVLTF,TGTGCCAGCCCGCCGGGGTCAGGGGCCAACGTCCTGACTTTC
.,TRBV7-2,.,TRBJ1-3,CASGPGPRDTIYF,TGTGCCAGCGGCCCGGGACCTCGAGACACCATATATTTT
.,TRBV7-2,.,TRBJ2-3,CASSAPPASTDTQYF,TGTGCCAGCAGCGCCCCTCCTGCTAGCACAGATACGCAGTATTTT
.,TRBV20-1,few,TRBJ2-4,CSPKVGALRYF,TGCAGTCCCAAAGTAGGGGCTTTGAGGTACTTC
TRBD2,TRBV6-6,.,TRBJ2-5,CASSSAGGPQNEQYF,TGTGCCAGCAGCTCAGCGGGGGGGCCTCAGAATGAGCAGTACTTC
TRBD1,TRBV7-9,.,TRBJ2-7,CASSLDRTGDEQYF,TGTGCCAGCAGCTTAGACAGGACAGGGGACGAGCAGTACTTC
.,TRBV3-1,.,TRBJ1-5,CASSQGARGQPQHF,TGTGCCAGCAGCCAAGGGGCTCGGGGTCAGCCCCAGCATTTT
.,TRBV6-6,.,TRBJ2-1,CASGAGSSYNEQFF,TGTGCCAGCGGTGCGGGCAGCTCCTACAATGAGCAGTTCTTC
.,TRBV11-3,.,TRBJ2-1,CASSELGGINEQFF,TGTGCCAGCAGCGAGTTAGGAGGAATCAATGAGCAGTTCTTC
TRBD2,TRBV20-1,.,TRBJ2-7,CSARDLLASGRGISYEQYF,TGCAGTGCTAGAGACCTTTTGGCTAGCGGGAGAGGGATATCCTACGAGCAGTACTTC
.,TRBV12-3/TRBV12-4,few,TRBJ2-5,CASSFSRSQETQYF,TGTGCCAGCAGTTTTTCCCGTTCCCAAGAGACCCAGTACTTC
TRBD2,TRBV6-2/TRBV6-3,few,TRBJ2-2,CASSRGLGNTGELFF,TGTGCCAGCAGCCGCGGACTAGGTAACACCGGGGAGCTGTTTTTT
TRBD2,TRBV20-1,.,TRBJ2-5,CSARSAGTSGRAAETQYF,TGCAGTGCTAGATCGGCCGGGACTAGCGGGAGGGCCGCAGAGACCCAGTACTTC
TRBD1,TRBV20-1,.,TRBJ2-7,CSAHTGETSYEQYF,TGCAGTGCTCATACAGGGGAAACCTCCTACGAGCAGTACTTC
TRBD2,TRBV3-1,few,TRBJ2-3,CASSQSGREDTQYF,TGTGCCAGCAGCCAGTCCGGGAGGGAAGATACGCAGTATTTT